Listed below are T cell receptor beta chains from one sample, sequenced in a study of control samples from healthy donors and cancer patients. Produced via immunoSEQ multiplex PCR; TCRdb's table is partial and in-frame only. The sample holds approximately 85,000 clones, 85% to 90% seen once. The sample taken for sequencing was blood. Every receptor here comes from a woman aged 55-70 years in good health. Both conserved end residues are part of each CDR3. The D gene is left open where the match is weak. Not every row has a clone size; where given, it reads once, few, many or a size class.

D gene: TRBD2; clone size: many; J gene: TRBJ2-1; V gene: TRBV15; CDR3 protein: CATSRDTSGSPYNEQFF; CDR3 DNA: TGTGCCACCAGCAGAGACACTAGCGGATCCCCCTACAATGAGCAGTTCTTC
D gene: NA; clone size: NA; J gene: TRBJ1-2; V gene: TRBV3-1/TRBV3-2; CDR3 protein: CASSQANSNYGYTF; CDR3 DNA: TGTGCCAGCAGCCAAGCTAACAGTAACTATGGCTACACCTTC
D gene: TRBD1; clone size: NA; J gene: TRBJ2-7; V gene: TRBV28; CDR3 protein: CAVSGTGRYEQYF; CDR3 DNA: TGTGCCGTCTCCGGGACAGGGCGTTACGAGCAGTACTTC
D gene: TRBD1; clone size: few; J gene: TRBJ1-2; V gene: TRBV12-3/TRBV12-4; CDR3 protein: CASRQGPDYGYTF; CDR3 DNA: TGTGCCAGCAGACAGGGGCCTGACTATGGCTACACCTTC
D gene: TRBD2; clone size: NA; J gene: TRBJ2-2; V gene: TRBV7-2; CDR3 protein: CASSTSGSSGPGGELFF; CDR3 DNA: TGTGCCAGCAGCACTAGCGGGAGTAGCGGACCTGGCGGGGAGCTGTTTTTT
D gene: TRBD1; clone size: once; J gene: TRBJ1-2; V gene: TRBV16; CDR3 protein: CASSPHAGQLWLYTF; CDR3 DNA: TGTGCCAGCAGCCCTCATGCGGGACAGCTATGGCTATACACCTTC
D gene: NA; clone size: NA; J gene: TRBJ1-2; V gene: TRBV2; CDR3 protein: CASTHLADYYGYTF; CDR3 DNA: TGTGCCAGCACCCACTTGGCGGATTACTATGGCTACACCTTC
D gene: TRBD2; clone size: NA; J gene: TRBJ2-5; V gene: TRBV6-1; CDR3 protein: CASSDLAGGLETQYF; CDR3 DNA: TGTGCCAGCAGTGATTTAGCGGGGGGGCTGGAGACCCAGTACTTC
D gene: NA; clone size: NA; J gene: TRBJ2-1; V gene: TRBV10-3; CDR3 protein: CAIKYSTIYNEQFF; CDR3 DNA: TGTGCCATCAAGTACAGTACGATCTACAATGAGCAGTTCTTC
D gene: NA; clone size: NA; J gene: TRBJ2-7; V gene: TRBV18; CDR3 protein: CASSPSQGGNEQYF; CDR3 DNA: TGTGCCAGCTCACCATCACAGGGTGGGAACGAGCAGTACTTC
D gene: NA; clone size: NA; J gene: TRBJ1-1; V gene: TRBV9; CDR3 protein: CASSVGQGKTEAFF; CDR3 DNA: TGTGCCAGCAGCGTAGGGCAGGGAAAAACTGAAGCTTTCTTT
D gene: NA; clone size: NA; J gene: TRBJ1-1; V gene: TRBV5-1; CDR3 protein: CASKSGTGHTEAFF; CDR3 DNA: TGCGCCAGCAAATCCGGGACGGGACACACTGAAGCTTTCTTT
D gene: TRBD1; clone size: NA; J gene: TRBJ1-1; V gene: TRBV28; CDR3 protein: CASSSGQGDTEAFF; CDR3 DNA: TGTGCCAGCAGTTCGGGACAGGGGGACACTGAAGCTTTCTTT
D gene: TRBD2; clone size: NA; J gene: TRBJ2-3; V gene: TRBV12-3/TRBV12-4; CDR3 protein: CAIRRGATDTQYF; CDR3 DNA: TGTGCCATCAGGCGGGGGGCCACAGATACGCAGTATTTT
D gene: TRBD1; clone size: NA; J gene: TRBJ2-7; V gene: TRBV7-9; CDR3 protein: CASSLFTGASSYEQYF; CDR3 DNA: TGTGCCAGCAGCTTATTTACAGGGGCGTCCTCCTACGAGCAGTACTTC
D gene: NA; clone size: NA; J gene: TRBJ1-2; V gene: TRBV7-2; CDR3 protein: CASSLLGNINYGYTF; CDR3 DNA: TGTGCCAGCAGCTTACTTGGCAACATCAACTATGGCTACACCTTC
D gene: NA; clone size: NA; J gene: TRBJ2-1; V gene: TRBV5-1; CDR3 protein: CASSNNLGGNEQFF; CDR3 DNA: TGCGCCAGCAGTAACAACCTCGGGGGCAATGAGCAGTTCTTC
D gene: NA; clone size: once; J gene: TRBJ2-1; V gene: TRBV7-9; CDR3 protein: CASSLVGRKDEQFF; CDR3 DNA: TGTGCCAGCAGCTTAGTAGGGCGAAAGGATGAGCAGTTCTTC
D gene: TRBD2; clone size: NA; J gene: TRBJ2-1; V gene: TRBV5-4; CDR3 protein: CASSLASLAGGYNEQFF; CDR3 DNA: TGTGCCAGCAGCTTGGCCTCTCTAGCGGGGGGGTACAATGAGCAGTTCTTC
D gene: NA; clone size: NA; J gene: TRBJ1-5; V gene: TRBV18; CDR3 protein: CASSPLGGADQPQHF; CDR3 DNA: TGTGCCAGCTCACCGCTAGGGGGGGCGGATCAGCCCCAGCATTTT
D gene: NA; clone size: once; J gene: TRBJ2-1; V gene: TRBV6-5; CDR3 protein: CATSVPYNEQFF; CDR3 DNA: TGTGCCACCTCAGTACCCTACAATGAGCAGTTCTTC
D gene: NA; clone size: NA; J gene: TRBJ2-1; V gene: TRBV24-1; CDR3 protein: CATSDSDGVSYNEQFF; CDR3 DNA: TGTGCCACCAGTGATTCAGACGGTGTTTCCTACAATGAGCAGTTCTTC
D gene: NA; clone size: NA; J gene: TRBJ1-2; V gene: TRBV5-4; CDR3 protein: CASSLNRQDGYTF; CDR3 DNA: TGTGCCAGCAGCTTGAACCGACAAGATGGCTACACCTTC
D gene: NA; clone size: once; J gene: TRBJ1-3; V gene: TRBV9; CDR3 protein: CASSPERLSGNTIYF; CDR3 DNA: TGTGCCAGCAGCCCGGAGAGACTCTCTGGAAACACCATATATTTT
D gene: NA; clone size: NA; J gene: TRBJ1-2; V gene: TRBV7-9; CDR3 protein: CASSRTRGQELYGYTF; CDR3 DNA: TGTGCCAGCAGCCGTACGAGGGGCCAGGAGCTCTATGGCTACACCTTC
D gene: NA; clone size: NA; J gene: TRBJ2-1; V gene: TRBV7-6; CDR3 protein: CASSLAPTRFSYNEQFF; CDR3 DNA: TGTGCCAGCAGCTTAGCGCCCACTAGATTCTCCTACAATGAGCAGTTCTTC
D gene: TRBD2; clone size: NA; J gene: TRBJ2-7; V gene: TRBV28; CDR3 protein: CASTPAGVNEQYF; CDR3 DNA: TGTGCCAGCACACCAGCGGGAGTCAACGAGCAGTACTTC
D gene: NA; clone size: NA; J gene: TRBJ2-7; V gene: TRBV6-5; CDR3 protein: CASSYSGTYEQYF; CDR3 DNA: TGTGCCAGCAGTTACTCCGGCACCTACGAGCAGTACTTC
D gene: NA; clone size: NA; J gene: TRBJ2-1; V gene: TRBV2; CDR3 protein: CASGGGPDEQFF; CDR3 DNA: TGTGCCAGCGGGGGGGGGCCGGATGAGCAGTTCTTC
D gene: NA; clone size: NA; J gene: TRBJ1-2; V gene: TRBV25-1; CDR3 protein: CASSTQIWGYTF; CDR3 DNA: TGTGCCAGCAGTACCCAGATATGGGGCTACACCTTC
D gene: TRBD2; clone size: NA; J gene: TRBJ2-5; V gene: TRBV30; CDR3 protein: CAMGLAGVETQYF; CDR3 DNA: TGTGCTATGGGACTAGCGGGAGTTGAGACCCAGTACTTC
D gene: TRBD2; clone size: few; J gene: TRBJ2-3; V gene: TRBV6-5; CDR3 protein: CASSLSGRARTDTQYF; CDR3 DNA: TGTGCCAGCAGTTTAAGCGGGAGGGCGCGCACAGATACGCAGTATTTT
D gene: NA; clone size: once; J gene: TRBJ2-3; V gene: TRBV14; CDR3 protein: CASSQVGTKPTDTQYF; CDR3 DNA: TGTGCCAGCAGCCAAGTGGGGACAAAACCCACAGATACGCAGTATTTT